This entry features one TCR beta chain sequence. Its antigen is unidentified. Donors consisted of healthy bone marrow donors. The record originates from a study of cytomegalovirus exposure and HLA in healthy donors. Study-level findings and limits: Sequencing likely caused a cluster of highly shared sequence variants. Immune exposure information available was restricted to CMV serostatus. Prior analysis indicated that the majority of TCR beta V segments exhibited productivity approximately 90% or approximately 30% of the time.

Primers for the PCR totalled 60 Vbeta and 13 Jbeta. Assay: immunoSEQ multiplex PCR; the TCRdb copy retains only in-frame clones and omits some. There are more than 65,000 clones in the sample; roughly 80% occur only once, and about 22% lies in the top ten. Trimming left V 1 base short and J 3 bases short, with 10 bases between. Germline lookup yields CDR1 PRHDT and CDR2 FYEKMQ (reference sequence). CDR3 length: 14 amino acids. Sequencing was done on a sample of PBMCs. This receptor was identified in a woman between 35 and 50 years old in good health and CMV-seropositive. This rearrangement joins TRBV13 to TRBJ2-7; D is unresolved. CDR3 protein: CASSLARLGYEQYF. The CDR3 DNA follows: TGTGCCAGCAGCTTAGCCAGGTTGGGCTACGAGCAGTACTTC.